The 14 T cell receptor beta chains reported below all come from one sample, sequenced in a study of shared clonotypes between healthy human individuals. Positive CCR7 selection of CD45RO-negative cells yielded the naive CD8 cells, and terminally differentiated effector memory CD45RA+ cells were excluded. This table comes from immunoSEQ multiplex PCR, and its TCRdb copy is limited to in-frame clones, with some not included. Among 1.5 million to 2.5 million clones, about 94% were seen once, and the ten largest hold around 1%. The source material was naive CD8+ T cells sorted from blood. These receptors all stem from a man in his late teens or twenties in good health.

V and J are TRBV11-2 and TRBJ1-2; D remains ambiguous. The V end lost 5 bases, the J end lost 2 bases, and 9 bases lay between the germline ends. The germline CDR1 and CDR2 sequences are SGHAT and FQNNGV. This CDR3 is built from 13 residues. The CDR3 reads CASSEVGNYGYTF. CDR3 coding DNA: TGTGCCAGCAGCGAAGTAGGAAACTATGGCTACACCTTC.

The chain has TRBV7-9 and TRBJ1-2; TRBD1 agrees at 11 bases. V lost 3 bases and J lost 6; bases outside the gene matches: 6. In germline, CDR1 is SEHNR, CDR2 FQNEAQ (reference sequence). This CDR3 spans 15 amino acids. The CDR3 protein is CASSFPPGQGDGYTF. In nucleotides, the CDR3 is TGTGCCAGCAGCTTTCCCCCGGGACAGGGGGATGGCTACACCTTC.

The chain uses TRBV27 and TRBJ2-7; D remains unclear. The germline CDR1 and CDR2 sequences are MNHEY and SMNVEV (reference sequence). The CDR3 is 16 amino acids. Trimming took off 6 bases at V and 2 bases at J, with 20 bases between the two ends. CDR3 in DNA: TGTGCCAGCAGCCCTACGGTTTCGGGCGGAACCTACGAGCAGTACTTC. It translates to CASSPTVSGGTYEQYF.

The gene calls are TRBV4-3 and TRBJ2-7, with a weak D call TRBD2 (5 bases). CDR3 length equals 15 residues. V was clipped by 0 bases and J by 7 bases, with 16 bases between them. From germline, CDR1 is LGHNA and CDR2 YSLEER. CDR3 in DNA: TGCGCCAGCAGCCAAGATCGGGTGGGAGTGGGAGAGCAGTACTTC. Translation gives CASSQDRVGVGEQYF.

The chain joins TRBV4-1 to TRBJ2-5; 9 bases map to TRBD1. V lost 4 bases, J lost 4 bases, and 10 bases stayed unmatched. The germline gives CDR1 MGHRA, CDR2 YSYEKL. This CDR3 comprises 16 residues. The CDR3 protein is CASSRRSTGGSETQYF. The DNA of the CDR3 is TGCGCCAGCAGCCGGCGGTCCACAGGGGGCTCAGAGACCCAGTACTTC.

This chain uses TRBV19 with TRBJ1-5, with D possibly TRBD1 on 6 matching bases. V was trimmed by 7 bases and J by 3 bases, leaving 19 bases between them. The germline gives CDR1 LNHDA, CDR2 SQIVND (reference sequence). This CDR3 comprises 16 residues. This CDR3 is CASTLTGGGFNQPQHF. The CDR3 DNA sequence: TGTGCCAGTACCCTAACGGGAGGGGGATTCAATCAGCCCCAGCATTTT.

CDR3 nucleotides: TGTGCCAGCAGCCCCGGGACCCACTTCTACTTC. It is translated as CASSPGTHFYF. The V gene is TRBV6-5, the J gene TRBJ2-5; the D gene could be TRBD1 or TRBD2 (5 bases each). The CDR3 sequence is 11 residues long. Germline CDR1 and CDR2: MNHEY and SVGAGI. V lost 6 bases and J 14 bases, leaving 16 bases between the germline ends.

This sequence joins TRBV29-1 and TRBJ2-1, with 9 bases matching TRBD2. The CDR3 sequence is 18 residues long. The J segment lost 0 bases and the V segment lost 1 base, leaving 10 bases of the junction unmatched. Germline lookup yields CDR1 SQVTM and CDR2 ANQGSEA. CDR3 sequence reads: CSVEGATAGGSSYNEQFF. The CDR3 DNA follows: TGCAGCGTTGAAGGGGCCACAGCGGGGGGTTCCTCCTACAATGAGCAGTTCTTC.

The chain is built from TRBV28 and TRBJ2-7; D is possibly TRBD2 (7 bases). V lost 1 base, J lost 7 bases, and 20 bases lay in between. The CDR3 covers 16 residues. Per the germline V gene, CDR1 is MDHEN and CDR2 is SYDVKM. The CDR3 sequence is CASSLSLGGQLIEQYF. CDR3 DNA sequence: TGTGCCAGCAGTTTATCTTTGGGGGGGCAACTAATTGAGCAGTACTTC.

The chain carries TRBV19 and TRBJ2-7; possibly TRBD1 for D (6 bases). Germline CDR1 is LNHDA and CDR2 is SQIVND (reference sequence). V shed 7 bases and J shed 3 bases, with 22 bases lying between them. The length of the CDR3 is 16 residues. CDR3 in amino acids: CASIYSRGPLDYEQYF. The CDR3 DNA follows: TGTGCCAGTATCTATTCCAGGGGTCCCTTGGACTACGAGCAGTACTTC.

The gene calls are TRBV7-2 and TRBJ2-6, with 10 bases lining up with TRBD2. Germline lookup yields CDR1 SGHTA and CDR2 FQGNSA. This CDR3 is 17 amino acids long. The ends lost 5 bases at V and 0 bases at J; junction bases unmatched: 4. The CDR3 bases are TGTGCCAGCAGCCCACTAGCGGGACGCTCTGGGGCCAACGTCCTGACTTTC. Its protein product is CASSPLAGRSGANVLTF. The full variable domain, with the rest looked up from reference TRBV7-2 and TRBJ2-6, is GAGVSQSPSNKVTEKGKDVELRCDPISGHTALYWYRQSLGQGLEFLIYFQGNSAPDKSGLPSDRFSAERTGGSVSTLTIQRTQQEDSAVYLCASSPLAGRSGANVLTFGAGSRLTVL.

Regarding this clone: The same CDR3 can be traced to other DNA sequences in this sample. This chain uses TRBV7-9 with TRBJ1-1; no clear D. Trimming stripped 3 bases from V and 4 bases from J, with 6 bases between. CDR3 length: 12 residues. Germline loops: CDR1 SEHNR, CDR2 FQNEAQ (reference sequence). The CDR3 DNA sequence: TGTGCCAGCAGCTTGGGCCTCACTGAAGCTTTCTTT. Residues: CASSLGLTEAFF.

The chain carries TRBV5-1 and TRBJ2-7; D is unresolved. CDR3 length equals 12 residues. Looked up from germline, CDR1 is SGHRS and CDR2 is YFSETQ. V was cut by 4 bases and J by 6 bases, with 11 bases left in between. The CDR3 coding sequence is TGCGCCAGCAGCATAAAAGTAGGCGAGCAGTACTTC. Translation gives CASSIKVGEQYF.

In this sample, this clone turned up once. The J gene is TRBJ1-2, the V gene TRBV6-1; D is ambiguous. CDR1 MNHNS and CDR2 SASEGT come from the germline V gene. The CDR3 sequence is 13 residues long. Trimming removed 2 bases at V and 1 base at J, with 5 bases between. CDR3 sequence: CASSEHDNYGYTF. The CDR3 DNA is TGTGCCAGCAGTGAACACGATAACTATGGCTACACCTTC.